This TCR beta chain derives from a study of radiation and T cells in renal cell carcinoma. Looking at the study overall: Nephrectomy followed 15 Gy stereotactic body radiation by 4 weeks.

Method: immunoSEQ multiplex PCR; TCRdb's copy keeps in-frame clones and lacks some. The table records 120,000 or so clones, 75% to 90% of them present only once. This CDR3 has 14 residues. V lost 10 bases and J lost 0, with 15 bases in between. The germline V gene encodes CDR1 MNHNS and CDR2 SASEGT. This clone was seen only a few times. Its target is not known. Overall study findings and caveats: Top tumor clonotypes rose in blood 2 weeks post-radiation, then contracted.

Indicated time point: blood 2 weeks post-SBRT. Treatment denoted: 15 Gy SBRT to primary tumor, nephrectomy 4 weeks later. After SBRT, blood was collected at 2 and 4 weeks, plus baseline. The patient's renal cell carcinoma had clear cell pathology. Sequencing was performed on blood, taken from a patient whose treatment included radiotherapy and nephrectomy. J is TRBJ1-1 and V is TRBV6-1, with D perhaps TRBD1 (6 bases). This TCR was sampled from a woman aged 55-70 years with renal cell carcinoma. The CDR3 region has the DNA TGTGCCACTATACAGGGACCCCTGAACACTGAAGCTTTCTTT. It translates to CATIQGPLNTEAFF.